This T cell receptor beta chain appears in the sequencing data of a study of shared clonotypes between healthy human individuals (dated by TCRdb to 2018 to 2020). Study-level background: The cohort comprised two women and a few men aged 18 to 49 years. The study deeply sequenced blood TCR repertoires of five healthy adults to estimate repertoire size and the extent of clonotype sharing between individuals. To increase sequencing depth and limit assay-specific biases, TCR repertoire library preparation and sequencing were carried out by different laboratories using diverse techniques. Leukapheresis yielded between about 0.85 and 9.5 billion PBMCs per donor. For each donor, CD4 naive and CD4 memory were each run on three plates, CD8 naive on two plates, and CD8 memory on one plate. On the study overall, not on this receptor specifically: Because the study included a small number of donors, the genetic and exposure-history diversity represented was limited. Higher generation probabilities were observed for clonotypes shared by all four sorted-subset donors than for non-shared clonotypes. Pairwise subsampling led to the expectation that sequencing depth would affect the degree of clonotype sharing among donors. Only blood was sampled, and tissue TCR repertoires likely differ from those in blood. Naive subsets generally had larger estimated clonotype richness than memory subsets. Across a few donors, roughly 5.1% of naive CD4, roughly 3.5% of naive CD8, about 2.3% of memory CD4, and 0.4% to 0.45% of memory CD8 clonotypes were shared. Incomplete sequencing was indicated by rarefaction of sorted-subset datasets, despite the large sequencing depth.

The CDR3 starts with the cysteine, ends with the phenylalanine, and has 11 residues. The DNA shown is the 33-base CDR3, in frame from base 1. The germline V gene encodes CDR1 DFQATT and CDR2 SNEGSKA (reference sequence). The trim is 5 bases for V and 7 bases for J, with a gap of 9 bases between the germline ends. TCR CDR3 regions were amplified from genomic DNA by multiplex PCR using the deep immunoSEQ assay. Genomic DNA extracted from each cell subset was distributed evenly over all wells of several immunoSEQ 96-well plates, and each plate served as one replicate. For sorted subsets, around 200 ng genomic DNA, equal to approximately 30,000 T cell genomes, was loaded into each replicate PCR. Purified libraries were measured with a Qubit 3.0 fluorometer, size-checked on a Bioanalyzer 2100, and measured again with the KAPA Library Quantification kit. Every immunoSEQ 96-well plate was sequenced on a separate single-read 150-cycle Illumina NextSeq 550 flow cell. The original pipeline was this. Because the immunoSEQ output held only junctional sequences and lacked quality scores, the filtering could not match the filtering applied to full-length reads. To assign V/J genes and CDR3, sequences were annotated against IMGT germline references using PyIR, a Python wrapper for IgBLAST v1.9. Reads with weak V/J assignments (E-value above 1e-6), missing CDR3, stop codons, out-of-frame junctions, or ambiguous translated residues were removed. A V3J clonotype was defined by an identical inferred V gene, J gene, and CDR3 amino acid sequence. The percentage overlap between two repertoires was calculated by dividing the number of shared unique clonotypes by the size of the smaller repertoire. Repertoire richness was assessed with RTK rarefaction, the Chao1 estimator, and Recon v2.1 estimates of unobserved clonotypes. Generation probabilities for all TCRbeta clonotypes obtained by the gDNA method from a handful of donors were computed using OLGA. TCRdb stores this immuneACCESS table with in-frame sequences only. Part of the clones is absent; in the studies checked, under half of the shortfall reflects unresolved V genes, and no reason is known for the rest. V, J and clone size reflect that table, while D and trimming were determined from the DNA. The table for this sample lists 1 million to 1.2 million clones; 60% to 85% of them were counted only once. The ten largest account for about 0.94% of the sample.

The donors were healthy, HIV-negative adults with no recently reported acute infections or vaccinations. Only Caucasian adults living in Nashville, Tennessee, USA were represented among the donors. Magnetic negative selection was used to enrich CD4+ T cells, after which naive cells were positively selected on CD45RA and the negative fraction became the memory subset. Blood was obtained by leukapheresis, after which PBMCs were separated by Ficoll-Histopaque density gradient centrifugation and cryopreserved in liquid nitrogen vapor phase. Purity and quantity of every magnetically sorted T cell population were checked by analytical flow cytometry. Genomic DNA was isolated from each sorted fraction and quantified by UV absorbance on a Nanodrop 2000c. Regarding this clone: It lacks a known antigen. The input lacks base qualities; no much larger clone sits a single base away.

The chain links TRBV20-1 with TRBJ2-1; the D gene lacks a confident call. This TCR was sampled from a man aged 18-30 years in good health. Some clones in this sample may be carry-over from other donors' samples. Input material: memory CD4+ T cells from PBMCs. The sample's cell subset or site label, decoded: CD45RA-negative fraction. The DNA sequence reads TGCAGTGCTGCCCCCGGGAATGAGCAGTTCTTC. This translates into CSAAPGNEQFF.